This T cell receptor beta chain emerged from a study of blood T cells in healthy people across ages. The V gene lost 5 bases and the J gene lost 1 base, with 11 bases spanning the gap. The CDR3 is 14 amino acids. Germline V CDR1 and CDR2: MNHEY, SMNVEV (reference sequence). It was with a sample-barcoded 5' primer and a J-beta primer mix that a second PCR of about 6 to 12 cycles was run. TCRdb ran MiXCR on the 5' RACE reads and lists one entry per CDR3 protein. The sample consists of under 2,000,000 distinct CDR3 sequences, less than 50% of them appearing once. The chain links TRBV27 to TRBJ2-5, with a weak D call TRBD2 (6 bases). This receptor was obtained from a woman in her thirties or forties in good health. Sample: blood. The CDR3 spells CASSGGLFQETQYF. As DNA, the CDR3 is TGTGCCAGCAGTGGGGGGTTGTTCCAAGAGACCCAGTACTTC.